The 24 T cell receptor beta chains below were found in one sample sequenced in a study of shared clonotypes between healthy human individuals. Profiling relied on immunoSEQ multiplex PCR, and the TCRdb table lists in-frame clones only, not all of them. The table lists about a million clones, around three quarters of them singletons, with 0.89% in the top ten. Sequenced input: memory CD4+ T cells from PBMCs. The subset here: CD45RA-negative fraction. The receptors were sampled from a man in his late teens or twenties in good health. Some clones in this sample may be carry-over from other donors' samples.

The chain carries TRBV30 and TRBJ2-1, with D perhaps being TRBD1 or TRBD2 (5 bases each). The CDR3 loop spans 13 amino acids. The ends were cut back, 3 bases at V and 8 bases at J, with 14 bases in the middle. Germline CDR1 and CDR2: GTSNPN and SVGIG (reference sequence). The CDR3 loop reads CAWRGAGGYEQFF. CDR3 nucleotides: TGTGCCTGGAGAGGGGCCGGCGGGTATGAGCAGTTCTTC.

The CDR3 sequence: CASSHRPGDRWLATNEKLFF. The CDR3 DNA follows: TGCGCCAGCAGCCATAGACCCGGGGACAGATGGCTTGCAACTAATGAAAAACTGTTTTTT. V and J are TRBV4-1 and TRBJ1-4; 7 nucleotides align to TRBD1. With 3 bases clipped from V and 0 bases from J, the junction kept 16 bases outside the gene matches. Germline assignment: CDR1 MGHRA and CDR2 YSYEKL. This CDR3 comprises 20 residues.

The chain is built from TRBV6-5 and TRBJ2-3, with D unresolved. The V and J ends lost 7 bases and 2 bases respectively, with 10 bases between them. Germline V lookup: CDR1 MNHEY, CDR2 SVGAGI. This CDR3 region has 13 residues. The CDR3 DNA follows: TGTGCCAGCAAGGACGGTTCCACAGATACGCAGTATTTT. Translated: CASKDGSTDTQYF.

This chain links TRBV27 with TRBJ1-1; D call uncertain. This CDR3 is built from 13 residues. Germline V gene data show CDR1 as MNHEY and CDR2 as SMNVEV (reference sequence). Deletions cut 3 bases from V and 5 bases from J, with 10 bases between. In DNA, the CDR3 is TGTGCCAGCAGTTTTAAAGGCAGGACTGAAGCTTTCTTT. This gives the protein CASSFKGRTEAFF.

As regards this clone: In the same sample, other DNA sequences code for this CDR3. The chain carries TRBV5-1 and TRBJ2-3; a possible D gene is TRBD1 (6 bases). The CDR3 is made up of 14 amino acids. Germline CDR1 SGHRS, CDR2 YFSETQ. Trimming left V 4 bases short and J 3 bases short, with 12 bases between. The CDR3 nucleotides are TGCGCCAGCAGCCTAGGACAGAGTACAGATACGCAGTATTTT. Protein sequence: CASSLGQSTDTQYF.

This clone was seen a handful of times. The chain has TRBV19 and TRBJ2-7; TRBD2 aligns across 7 bases. Germline V lookup: CDR1 LNHDA, CDR2 SQIVND (reference sequence). The V and J ends lost 7 bases and 6 bases, in that order; junction bases with no gene match: 9. The CDR3 is 13 residues long. The CDR3 sequence is CASTDFERGEQYF. CDR3 coding DNA: TGTGCCAGTACGGACTTTGAGCGGGGCGAGCAGTACTTC.

V usage is TRBV30 and J usage is TRBJ2-1; D possibly corresponds to TRBD2 (5 bases). The germline V gene has CDR1 GTSNPN and CDR2 SVGIG (reference sequence). V lost 1 base to trimming and J lost 0 bases, with 10 bases between them. The CDR3 runs 15 residues. CDR3 sequence (DNA): TGTGCCTGGAGTGCCCTGAGCGGCTCCTACAATGAGCAGTTCTTC. Translated, it gives CAWSALSGSYNEQFF. Drawing the rest from reference TRBV30 and TRBJ2-1, the complete variable domain is SQTIHQWPATLVQPVGSPLSLECTVEGTSNPNLYWYRQAAGRGLQLLFYSVGIGQISSEVPQNLSASRPQDRQFILSSKKLLLSDSGFYLCAWSALSGSYNEQFFGPGTRLTVL.

The chain combines TRBV28 with TRBJ2-3; 8 bases fit TRBD2. With 3 bases clipped from V and 4 bases from J, the junction kept 6 bases outside the gene matches. The CDR3 is 15 residues long. Germline-derived CDR1 and CDR2 are MDHEN and SYDVKM. The CDR3 is CASSLSGSRPDTQYF. The DNA for the CDR3 is TGTGCCAGCAGTTTGAGCGGGAGCAGGCCAGATACGCAGTATTTT.

This clone showed up just once. J is TRBJ1-2 and V is TRBV6-5; weak D call: TRBD1 (6 bases). Germline loops: CDR1 MNHEY, CDR2 SVGAGI. The CDR3 consists of 14 residues. V dropped 6 bases and J dropped 2 bases, with 13 bases sitting between them. CDR3 nucleotides: TGTGCCAGCAGACAGAGGGGGGAGAACTATGGCTACACCTTC. Translated: CASRQRGENYGYTF.

This clone occurred a few times. This chain links TRBV10-3 with TRBJ1-2, with TRBD1 identical over 8 bases. CDR1 is ENHRY, CDR2 SYGVKD, per germline. This CDR3 is built from 13 residues. Unmatched junction bases numbered 4, after V lost 3 bases and J lost 7 bases. The CDR3 nucleotides read TGTGCCATCAGTGAAAAGACAGGGGTTGGCTACACCTTC. This sequence encodes CAISEKTGVGYTF.

V is TRBV4-1 and J is TRBJ2-6; perhaps D is TRBD1 or TRBD2 (5 bases each). V was clipped by 2 bases and J by 7 bases, with 15 bases between them. Germline V lookup: CDR1 MGHRA, CDR2 YSYEKL. The CDR3 sequence is 16 residues long. CDR3 DNA sequence: TGCGCCAGCAGCCAACTCGGGGCGGCTAGCGCCAACGTCCTGACTTTC. Protein: CASSQLGAASANVLTF.

Turning to this clone: Other DNA variants within this sample encode the same CDR3. This chain links TRBV18 with TRBJ2-3, with 7 bases matching TRBD2. This CDR3 is built from 15 residues. Unmatched junction bases numbered 5, after V lost 1 base and J lost 4 bases. Germline V CDR1 and CDR2: KGHSH, LQKENI. CDR3 amino acids: CASSPRQGGADTQYF. Here the CDR3 DNA reads TGTGCCAGCTCACCACGGCAGGGAGGGGCAGATACGCAGTATTTT. Combining the CDR3 with reference TRBV18 and TRBJ2-3 gives the whole variable domain NAGVMQNPRHLVRRRGQEARLRCSPMKGHSHVYWYRQLPEEGLKFMVYLQKENIIDESGMPKERFSAEFPKEGPSILRIQQVVRGDSAAYFCASSPRQGGADTQYFGPGTRLTVL.

This clone was seen more than once but under ten times. The rearrangement uses TRBV30 and TRBJ2-2; perhaps TRBD1 as D (6 bases). V was cut by 3 bases and J by 6 bases, with 17 bases left in between. Germline V gives CDR1 GTSNPN, CDR2 SVGIG (reference sequence). This CDR3 comprises 15 residues. CDR3 in DNA: TGTGCCTGGAGGTCAGGGGCGACTGGCGCCGGGGAGCTGTTTTTT. Its translation is CAWRSGATGAGELFF.

This clone showed up just a few times. This chain joins TRBV21-1 and TRBJ2-2. TRBV21-1 is a known pseudogene. This CDR3 region has 17 residues. CDR3 sequence (DNA): TGTGCCAGCAGCCCTCCCCCGGGGGCGCTGGACACCGGGGAGCTGTTTTTT. Protein: CASSPPPGALDTGELFF.

The rearrangement joins TRBV14 to TRBJ2-7; 9 bases are a match to TRBD1. The CDR3 is 18 residues long. Losses at the gene ends were 0 bases for V and 5 bases for J; bases not matched to a gene: 14. CDR1 is SGHDN and CDR2 is FVKESK in the germline V gene. CDR3 in DNA: TGTGCCAGCAGCCAAGATCGAGTCTGGGACAGGGTCCCCCACGAGCAGTACTTC. It yields the protein CASSQDRVWDRVPHEQYF.

The rearrangement joins TRBV7-2 to TRBJ2-1; 7 nucleotides match TRBD2. With 5 bases clipped from V and 8 bases from J, the junction kept 9 bases outside the gene matches. This CDR3 contains 14 residues. The germline CDR1 and CDR2 sequences are SGHTA and FQGNSA. Written as DNA, the CDR3 is TGTGCCAGCAGCACATTCGGACTAGGGGATGAGCAGTTCTTC. Its translation is CASSTFGLGDEQFF.

The V gene is TRBV19, the J gene TRBJ1-5, with D possibly matching TRBD1 (5 bases). Trimming left V 5 bases short and J 5 bases short, with 19 bases between. Germline values: CDR1 LNHDA, CDR2 SQIVND (reference sequence). The CDR3 runs to 16 residues. CDR3 loop: CASSPREQETYQPQHF. CDR3 coding DNA: TGTGCCAGTAGTCCCAGGGAACAGGAGACCTATCAGCCCCAGCATTTT.

CDR3 bases: TGTGCCAGCTCACCACCCTTCCGGGCGGCTTACGAGCAGTACTTC. Its translation: CASSPPFRAAYEQYF. The gene calls are TRBV18 and TRBJ2-7; no definite D call. Germline lookup yields CDR1 KGHSH and CDR2 LQKENI. V dropped 0 bases and J dropped 4 bases, with 13 bases sitting between them. The CDR3 consists of 15 residues. Combining the CDR3 with reference TRBV18 and TRBJ2-7 gives the whole variable domain NAGVMQNPRHLVRRRGQEARLRCSPMKGHSHVYWYRQLPEEGLKFMVYLQKENIIDESGMPKERFSAEFPKEGPSILRIQQVVRGDSAAYFCASSPPFRAAYEQYFGPGTRLTVT.

The rearrangement joins TRBV2 to TRBJ2-2; 9 positions match TRBD1. The V gene's germline CDR1 is SNHLY and CDR2 FYNNEI. V was pared by 7 bases and J by 8 bases, with 8 bases of the junction left unmatched. The CDR3 contains 14 residues. The DNA of the CDR3 is TGTGCCAGCACGGGACAGGGTATAGGTGGGGAGCTGTTTTTT. As protein: CASTGQGIGGELFF.

The chain couples TRBV28 to TRBJ2-4; no clear D. This CDR3 has 16 amino acids. The V end lost 2 bases, the J end lost 0 bases, and 11 bases lay between the germline ends. Germline V lookup: CDR1 MDHEN, CDR2 SYDVKM. The DNA of the CDR3 is TGTGCCAGCAGTTTAAGTAGAGACCTAGCCAAAAACATTCAGTACTTC. It yields the protein CASSLSRDLAKNIQYF.

DNA of the CDR3: TGTGCCAGCAGTTTATGGAGGACCCAGTACTTC. The encoded protein is CASSLWRTQYF. The chain carries TRBV27 and TRBJ2-5; unclear D gene. The CDR3 is 11 residues long. CDR1 and CDR2 (germline): MNHEY, SMNVEV (reference sequence). V lost 1 base and J lost 7, with 4 bases in between.

In this sample, this clone turned up once. This sample also contains other DNA sequences that code for the same CDR3. The V call is TRBV5-1, the J call TRBJ2-5; 9 positions match TRBD2. Germline loops: CDR1 SGHRS, CDR2 YFSETQ. Trimming at V came to 3 bases and at J to 2 bases, leaving 2 bases not matched to a gene. The CDR3 contains 14 residues. The CDR3 DNA reads TGCGCCAGCAGCTCGACTAGCGGACAAGAGACCCAGTACTTC. This gives the protein CASSSTSGQETQYF.

V is TRBV6-6 and J is TRBJ2-2; D remains ambiguous. Germline V gives CDR1 MNHNY, CDR2 SVGAGI (reference sequence). Trimming cost V 4 bases and J 1 base, with 7 bases left between them. The CDR3 length is 14 residues. CDR3 DNA sequence: TGTGCCAGCAGTTCCCGAGGGAACACCGGGGAGCTGTTTTTT. This encodes CASSSRGNTGELFF.

The rearrangement links TRBV21-1 to TRBJ1-2; TRBD1, the table's D call, lacks a check against the DNA. TRBV21-1 is shown as a pseudogene. There are 19 residues in the CDR3. For the CDR3, the DNA is TGTGCCAGCAGCGCCTACCCCCCGACAGGGGGTTCCCCTAACTATGGCTACACCTTC. It encodes CASSAYPPTGGSPNYGYTF.